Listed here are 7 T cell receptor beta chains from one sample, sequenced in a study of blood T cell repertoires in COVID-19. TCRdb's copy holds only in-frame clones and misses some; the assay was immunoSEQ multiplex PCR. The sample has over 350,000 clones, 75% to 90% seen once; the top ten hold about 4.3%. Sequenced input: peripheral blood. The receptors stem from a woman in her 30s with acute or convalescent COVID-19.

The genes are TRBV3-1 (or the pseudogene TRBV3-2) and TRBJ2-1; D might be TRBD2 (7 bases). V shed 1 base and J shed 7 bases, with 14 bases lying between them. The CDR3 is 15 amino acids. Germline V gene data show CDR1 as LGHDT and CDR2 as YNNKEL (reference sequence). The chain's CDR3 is CASSQGAGAGNEQFF. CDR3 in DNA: TGTGCCAGCAGCCAAGGCGCGGGGGCCGGTAATGAGCAGTTCTTC.

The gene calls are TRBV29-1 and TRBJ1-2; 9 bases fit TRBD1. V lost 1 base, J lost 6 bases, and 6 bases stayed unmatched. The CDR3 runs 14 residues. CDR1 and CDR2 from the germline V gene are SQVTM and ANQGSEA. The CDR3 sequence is CSVEAATGGDGYTF. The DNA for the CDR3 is TGCAGCGTTGAAGCGGCGACAGGGGGAGATGGCTACACCTTC.

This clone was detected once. Here the CDR3 reads CASSQVGRGRDTQYF. CDR3 sequence (DNA): TGCGCCAGCAGCCAAGTAGGGAGGGGAAGGGATACGCAGTATTTT. The rearrangement uses TRBV4-1 and TRBJ2-3, with 7 bases aligning to TRBD2. V was clipped by 1 base and J by 6 bases; unmatched bases: 7. The CDR3 is made up of 15 amino acids. The germline V gene encodes CDR1 MGHRA and CDR2 YSYEKL.

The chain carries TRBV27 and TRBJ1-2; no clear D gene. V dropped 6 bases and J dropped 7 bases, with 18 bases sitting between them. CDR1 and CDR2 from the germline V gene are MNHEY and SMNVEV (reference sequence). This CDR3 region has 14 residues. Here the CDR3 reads CASSSATGSVGYTF. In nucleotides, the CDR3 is TGTGCCAGCAGCTCCGCCACGGGGTCCGTTGGCTACACCTTC.

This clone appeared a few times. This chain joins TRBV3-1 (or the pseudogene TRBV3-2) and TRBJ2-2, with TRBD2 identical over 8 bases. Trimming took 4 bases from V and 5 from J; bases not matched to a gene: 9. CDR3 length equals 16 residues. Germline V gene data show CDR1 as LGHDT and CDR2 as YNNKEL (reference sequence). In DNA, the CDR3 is TGTGCCAGCAGCCGTTCAGCGGGGGTCAGAACCGGGGAGCTGTTTTTT. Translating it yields CASSRSAGVRTGELFF.

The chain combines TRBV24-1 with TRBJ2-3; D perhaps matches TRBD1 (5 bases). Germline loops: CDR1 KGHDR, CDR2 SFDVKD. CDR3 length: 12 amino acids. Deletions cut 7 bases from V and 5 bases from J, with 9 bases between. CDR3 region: CATRGPGDTQYF. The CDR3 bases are TGTGCCACCAGGGGGCCGGGAGATACGCAGTATTTT.

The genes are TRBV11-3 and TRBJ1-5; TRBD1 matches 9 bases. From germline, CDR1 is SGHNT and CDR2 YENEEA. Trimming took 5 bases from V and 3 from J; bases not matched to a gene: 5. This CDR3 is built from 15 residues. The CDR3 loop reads CASSAGTGINQPQHF. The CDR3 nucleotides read TGTGCCAGCAGCGCCGGGACAGGGATCAATCAGCCCCAGCATTTT.